This T cell receptor beta chain derives from a study of blood T cell repertoires in COVID-19 (TCRdb year 2020). For context, the study as a whole: Collaborator samples came from the United States, Italy and Spain and covered acute and convalescent phases of COVID-19. The samples were drawn from two sources: the first 160 participants of the ongoing ImmuneRACE study, and fewer than 1,500 subjects contributed by 6 global collaborators. HLA class I and class II types, where available, came from metadata supplied by the sample provider rather than from assay-based typing. The dataset comprised deeply sampled blood TCRbeta repertoires from subjects exposed to, actively infected with, or recovered from COVID-19. Nearly every sample came with metadata listing a de-identified subject ID, COVID-19 status, age in years and sex. The repertoires were released in a freely available public database intended as a resource for research on the immune response to SARS-CoV-2. The material from the prospective study consisted of cDNA or gDNA derived from T cells, B-cell-depleted T cells, or PBMCs. Study-wide conclusions, independent of this receptor: The quantity of clinical and demographic metadata differed by source and by participant and was supplied without curation.

The germline V gene sets CDR1 to SGHVS and CDR2 to FNYEAQ. The CDR3 has 16 amino acids, counting the end cysteine and phenylalanine. Only CDR3 DNA remains: 48 bases, in frame from the first base. V is pared back by 1 base and J by 0 bases, with 13 bases lying between the germline termini. TCRbeta CDR3 regions were amplified from genomic DNA by means of the immunoSEQ Assay, a bias-controlled multiplex PCR. The study's processing was this. The number of nucleated cells in each sample was estimated from the amplification of reference gene primers within the assay. To quantify the absolute abundance of each unique TCRbeta CDR3 rearrangement, sequence reads were collapsed and filtered. For each sample, productive Simpson clonality was calculated by taking the square root of Simpson's diversity index across productive rearrangements. TCRdb took over this immuneACCESS table, retaining in-frame rearrangements with V and J assigned. Such tables are incomplete; in checked studies, under half of the missing clones stem from an unresolved V gene, and the remainder is unexplained. The DNA gave D and trimming, while V, J and clone size come from that table. The sample profile shows 65,000 to 90,000 clones; over 75% of them were found once. The top ten clonotypes cover approximately 4.6% of the sample.

For this clone: Which antigen it targets is not known. No base qualities exist here, and no much larger clone lies one base off it.

Collaborating institutions collected whole blood in K2EDTA tubes following their own protocols. For TCRbeta analysis, collaborators shipped samples as frozen whole blood, isolated PBMCs, or DNA extracted from either of those sample types. Material for sequencing was peripheral blood. The sequence joins TRBV7-6 to TRBJ2-7; possibly the D gene is TRBD1, per 5 matching bases. The receptor comes from a human donor in a cohort sampled during active COVID-19. The sequence in DNA is TGTGCCAGCAGCTTAGAAGGTGTCGACAGCTCCTACGAGCAGTACTTC. Its protein product is CASSLEGVDSSYEQYF.